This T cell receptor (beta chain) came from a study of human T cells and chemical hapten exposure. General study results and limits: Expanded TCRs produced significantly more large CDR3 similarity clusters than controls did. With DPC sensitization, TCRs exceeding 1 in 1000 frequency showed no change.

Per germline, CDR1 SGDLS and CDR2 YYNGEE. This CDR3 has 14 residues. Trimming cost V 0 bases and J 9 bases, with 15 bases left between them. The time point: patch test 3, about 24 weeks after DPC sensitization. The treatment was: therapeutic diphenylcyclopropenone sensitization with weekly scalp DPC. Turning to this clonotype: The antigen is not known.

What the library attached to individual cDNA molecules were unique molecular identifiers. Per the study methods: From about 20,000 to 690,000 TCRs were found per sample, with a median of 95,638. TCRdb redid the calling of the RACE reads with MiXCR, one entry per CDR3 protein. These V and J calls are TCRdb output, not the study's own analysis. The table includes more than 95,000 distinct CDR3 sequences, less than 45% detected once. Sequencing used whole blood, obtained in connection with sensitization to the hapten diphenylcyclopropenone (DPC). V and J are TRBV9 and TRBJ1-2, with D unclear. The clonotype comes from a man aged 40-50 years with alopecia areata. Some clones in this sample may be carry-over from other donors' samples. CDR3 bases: TGTGCCAGCAGCGTAGGGGAACCCTCCCAGAGCTACACCTTC. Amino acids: CASSVGEPSQSYTF.